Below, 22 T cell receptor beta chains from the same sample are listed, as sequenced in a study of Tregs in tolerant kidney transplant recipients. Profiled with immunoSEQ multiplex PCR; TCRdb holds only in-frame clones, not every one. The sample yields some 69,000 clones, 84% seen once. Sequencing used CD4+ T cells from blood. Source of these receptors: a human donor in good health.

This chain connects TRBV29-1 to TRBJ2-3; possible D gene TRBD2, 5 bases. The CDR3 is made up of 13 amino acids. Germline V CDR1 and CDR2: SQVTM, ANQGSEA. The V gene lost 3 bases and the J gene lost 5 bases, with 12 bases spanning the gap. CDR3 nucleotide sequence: TGCAGCGTTGACGACGGGGTGGGAGATACGCAGTATTTT. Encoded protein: CSVDDGVGDTQYF.

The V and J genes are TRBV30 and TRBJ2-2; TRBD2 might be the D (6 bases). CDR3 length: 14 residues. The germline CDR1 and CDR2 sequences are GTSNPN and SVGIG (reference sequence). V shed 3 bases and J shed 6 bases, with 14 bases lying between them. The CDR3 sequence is CAWRGDSDAGELFF. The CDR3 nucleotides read TGTGCCTGGAGGGGGGACTCGGACGCCGGGGAGCTGTTTTTT.

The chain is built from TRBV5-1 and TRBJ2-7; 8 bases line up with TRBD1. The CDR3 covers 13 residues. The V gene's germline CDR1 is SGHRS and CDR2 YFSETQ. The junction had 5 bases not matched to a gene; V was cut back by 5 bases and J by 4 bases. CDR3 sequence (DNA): TGCGCCAGCAGACGGACAGGGCCATACGAGCAGTACTTC. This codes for CASRRTGPYEQYF.

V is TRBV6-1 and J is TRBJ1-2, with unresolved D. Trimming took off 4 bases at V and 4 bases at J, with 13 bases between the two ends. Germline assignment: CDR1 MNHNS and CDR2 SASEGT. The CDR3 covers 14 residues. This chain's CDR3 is CASSAVQAGYGYTF. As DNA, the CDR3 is TGTGCCAGCAGTGCTGTGCAAGCCGGCTATGGCTACACCTTC.

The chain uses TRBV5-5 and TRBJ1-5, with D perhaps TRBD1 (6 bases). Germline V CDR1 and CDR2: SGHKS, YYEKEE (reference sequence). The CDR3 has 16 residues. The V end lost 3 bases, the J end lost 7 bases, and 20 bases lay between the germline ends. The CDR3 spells CASSSQGGFSGQPQHF. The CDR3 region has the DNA TGTGCCAGCAGCTCCCAAGGGGGGTTTTCAGGGCAGCCCCAGCATTTT.

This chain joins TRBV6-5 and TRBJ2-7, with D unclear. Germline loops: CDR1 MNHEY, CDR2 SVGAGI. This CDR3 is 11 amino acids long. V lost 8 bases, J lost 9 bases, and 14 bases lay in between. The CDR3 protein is CASHPTRMQYF. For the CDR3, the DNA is TGTGCCAGCCACCCTACCAGGATGCAGTACTTC.

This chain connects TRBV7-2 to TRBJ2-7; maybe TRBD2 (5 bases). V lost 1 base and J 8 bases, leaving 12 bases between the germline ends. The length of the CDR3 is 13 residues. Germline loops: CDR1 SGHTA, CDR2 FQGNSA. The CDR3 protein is CASSLESSLKQYF. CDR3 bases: TGTGCCAGCAGCTTAGAGTCTAGCTTAAAGCAGTACTTC.

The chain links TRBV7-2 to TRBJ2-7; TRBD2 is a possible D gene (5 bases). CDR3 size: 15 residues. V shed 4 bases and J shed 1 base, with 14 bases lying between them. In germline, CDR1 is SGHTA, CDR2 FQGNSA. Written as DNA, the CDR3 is TGTGCCAGCAGCTCCACCCTCCGAGGGTCCTACGAGCAGTACTTC. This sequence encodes CASSSTLRGSYEQYF.

CDR3 sequence (DNA): TGTGCCAGCAGCCGGGACGGATCCTATGGCTACACCTTC. It translates to CASSRDGSYGYTF. This sequence joins TRBV2 and TRBJ1-2, with D possibly being TRBD1 (5 bases). Trimming took off 6 bases at V and 4 bases at J, with 12 bases between the two ends. The CDR3 contains 13 residues. Germline CDR1 and CDR2: SNHLY and FYNNEI.

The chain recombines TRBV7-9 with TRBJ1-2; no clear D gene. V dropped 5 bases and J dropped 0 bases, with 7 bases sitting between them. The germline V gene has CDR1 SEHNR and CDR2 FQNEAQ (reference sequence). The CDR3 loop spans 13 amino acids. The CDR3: CASSTGTNYGYTF. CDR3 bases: TGTGCCAGCAGCACTGGGACTAACTATGGCTACACCTTC.

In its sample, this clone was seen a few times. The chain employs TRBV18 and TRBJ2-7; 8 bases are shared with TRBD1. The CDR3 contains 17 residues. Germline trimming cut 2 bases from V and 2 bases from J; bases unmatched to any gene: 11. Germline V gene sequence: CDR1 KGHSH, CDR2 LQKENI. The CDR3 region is CASSPAAGQGKTYEQYF. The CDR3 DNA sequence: TGTGCCAGCTCACCAGCGGCCGGACAGGGAAAAACCTACGAGCAGTACTTC.

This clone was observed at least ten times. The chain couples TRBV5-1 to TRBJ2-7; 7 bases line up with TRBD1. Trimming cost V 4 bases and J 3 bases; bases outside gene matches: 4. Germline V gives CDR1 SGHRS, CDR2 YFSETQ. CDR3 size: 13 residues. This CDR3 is CASSQGQNYEQYF. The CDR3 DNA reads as TGCGCCAGCAGCCAGGGACAGAACTACGAGCAGTACTTC.

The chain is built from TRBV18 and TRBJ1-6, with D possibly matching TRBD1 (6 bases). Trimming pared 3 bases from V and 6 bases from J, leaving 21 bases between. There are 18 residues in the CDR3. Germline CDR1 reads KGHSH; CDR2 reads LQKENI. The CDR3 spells CASSPSLIGDKPNSPLHF. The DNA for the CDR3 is TGTGCCAGCTCACCGTCCCTAATAGGGGACAAACCTAATTCACCCCTCCACTTT.

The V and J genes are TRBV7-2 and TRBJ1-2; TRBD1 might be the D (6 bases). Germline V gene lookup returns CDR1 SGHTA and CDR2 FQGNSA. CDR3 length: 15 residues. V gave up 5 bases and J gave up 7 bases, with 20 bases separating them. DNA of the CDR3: TGTGCCAGCAGCCTTTTTCGGGGGCCCACGGGTGGCTACACCTTC. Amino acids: CASSLFRGPTGGYTF.

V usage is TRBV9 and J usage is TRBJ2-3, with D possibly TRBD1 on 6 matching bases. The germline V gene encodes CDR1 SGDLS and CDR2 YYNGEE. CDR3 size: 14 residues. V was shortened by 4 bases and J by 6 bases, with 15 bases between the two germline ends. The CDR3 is CASSHQTGKDTQYF. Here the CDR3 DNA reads TGTGCCAGCAGCCACCAAACAGGGAAGGATACGCAGTATTTT.

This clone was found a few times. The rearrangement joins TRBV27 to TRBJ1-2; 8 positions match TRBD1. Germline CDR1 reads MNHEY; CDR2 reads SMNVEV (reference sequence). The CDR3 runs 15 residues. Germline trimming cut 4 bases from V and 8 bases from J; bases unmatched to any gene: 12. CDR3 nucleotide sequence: TGTGCCAGCAGTTCACCCGGACAGGGCCAGAGAGGCTACACCTTC. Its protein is CASSSPGQGQRGYTF.

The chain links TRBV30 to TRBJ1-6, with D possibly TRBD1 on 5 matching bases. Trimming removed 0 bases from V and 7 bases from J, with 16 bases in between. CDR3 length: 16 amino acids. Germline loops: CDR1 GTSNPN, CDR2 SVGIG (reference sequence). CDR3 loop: CAWSVAAGTGNSPLHF. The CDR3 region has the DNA TGTGCCTGGAGTGTGGCCGCAGGGACTGGGAATTCACCCCTCCACTTT.

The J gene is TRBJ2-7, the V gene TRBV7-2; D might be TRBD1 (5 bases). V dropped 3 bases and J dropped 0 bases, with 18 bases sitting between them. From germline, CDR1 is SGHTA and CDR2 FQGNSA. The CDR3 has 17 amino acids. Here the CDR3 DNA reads TGTGCCAGCAGCTTGGGGCTGGTAGGGAAGCGCTCCTACGAGCAGTACTTC. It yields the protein CASSLGLVGKRSYEQYF.

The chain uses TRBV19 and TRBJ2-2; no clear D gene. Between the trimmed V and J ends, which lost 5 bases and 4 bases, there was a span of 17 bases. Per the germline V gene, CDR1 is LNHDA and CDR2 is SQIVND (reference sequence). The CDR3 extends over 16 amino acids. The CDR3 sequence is CASSWVQSKGTGELFF. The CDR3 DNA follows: TGTGCCAGTAGTTGGGTGCAGAGCAAGGGCACCGGGGAGCTGTTTTTT. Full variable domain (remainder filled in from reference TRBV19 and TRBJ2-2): DGGITQSPKYLFRKEGQNVTLSCEQNLNHDAMYWYRQDPGQGLRLIYYSQIVNDFQKGDIAEGYSVSREKKESFPLTVTSAQKNPTAFYLCASSWVQSKGTGELFFGEGSRLTVL.

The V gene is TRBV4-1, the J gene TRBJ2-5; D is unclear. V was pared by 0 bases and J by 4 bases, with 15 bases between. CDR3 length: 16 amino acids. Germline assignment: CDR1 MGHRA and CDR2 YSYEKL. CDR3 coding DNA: TGCGCCAGCAGCCAAGACGGTACCGACGTAGGAGAGACCCAGTACTTC. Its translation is CASSQDGTDVGETQYF.

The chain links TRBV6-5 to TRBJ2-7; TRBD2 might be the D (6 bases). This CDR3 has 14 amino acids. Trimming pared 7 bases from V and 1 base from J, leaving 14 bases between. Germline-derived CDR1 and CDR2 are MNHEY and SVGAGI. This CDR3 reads CASTPHGGSYEQYF. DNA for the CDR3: TGTGCCAGCACCCCTCATGGAGGGTCCTACGAGCAGTACTTC.

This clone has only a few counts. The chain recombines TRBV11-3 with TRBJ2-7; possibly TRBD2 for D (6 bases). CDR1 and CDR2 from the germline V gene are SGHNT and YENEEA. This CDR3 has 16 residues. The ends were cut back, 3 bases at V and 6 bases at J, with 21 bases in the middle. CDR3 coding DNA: TGTGCCAGCAGCTTTTCTTTCGGGCGGGAAGAAACCGAGCAGTACTTC. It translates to CASSFSFGREETEQYF.